One and the same sample provided the 5 T cell receptor beta chains below, sequenced in a study of identifying expanded T cells in peripheral blood. Sequencing was performed with immunoSEQ multiplex PCR; in TCRdb, only in-frame clones are kept and a portion is missing. The table lists about 110,000 clones, around 89% of them singletons. Input material: blood. These receptors all come from a person aged 18 to 75 in good health.

The rearrangement links TRBV6-6 to TRBJ1-1; 10 bases are a match to TRBD1. Losses at the gene ends were 5 bases for V and 5 bases for J; bases not matched to a gene: 5. CDR1 is MNHNY and CDR2 is SVGAGI in the germline V gene (reference sequence). The CDR3 has 14 residues. In DNA form, the CDR3 reads TGTGCCAGCAGTAGGGACAGGGGACGGACTGAAGCTTTCTTT. It specifies CASSRDRGRTEAFF.

V gene TRBV7-9 combines with J gene TRBJ2-2; TRBD2 agrees at 8 bases. CDR1 is SEHNR and CDR2 is FQNEAQ in the germline V gene (reference sequence). The V gene end was trimmed by 4 bases and the J gene end by 3 bases; junction bases not matched to a gene: 4. The CDR3 is 15 amino acids. The CDR3 nucleotides read TGTGCCAGCAGCTCCCGGGGGGGAGACACCGGGGAGCTGTTTTTT. Translated: CASSSRGGDTGELFF.

The J gene is TRBJ2-2, the V gene TRBV4-3, with D possibly being TRBD1 (5 bases). The CDR3 is 16 amino acids. Germline lookup yields CDR1 LGHNA and CDR2 YSLEER. The V end lost 1 base, the J end lost 4 bases, and 13 bases lay between the germline ends. This CDR3 is CASSQVPGKPTGELFF. CDR3 coding DNA: TGCGCCAGCAGCCAAGTTCCAGGGAAGCCCACCGGGGAGCTGTTTTTT.

The V gene is TRBV18, the J gene TRBJ1-4, with a possible D match to TRBD1 (5 bases). Germline CDR1 and CDR2: KGHSH and LQKENI. V was trimmed by 2 bases and J by 5 bases, leaving 12 bases between them. The length of the CDR3 is 15 residues. The DNA of the CDR3 is TGTGCCAGCTCACCAAGAGGGAAGGGGAATGAAAAACTGTTTTTT. Its translation is CASSPRGKGNEKLFF.

Turning to this clone: Other DNA sequences of this sample code for an identical CDR3. The rearrangement links TRBV28 to TRBJ1-1; D is uncertain. V was pared by 2 bases and J by 1 base, with 5 bases between. The CDR3 spans 13 residues. The germline V gene encodes CDR1 MDHEN and CDR2 SYDVKM. This CDR3 reads CASSLGQNTEAFF. CDR3 in DNA: TGTGCCAGCAGTTTAGGCCAGAACACTGAAGCTTTCTTT. Looking up the rest from reference TRBV28 and TRBJ1-1 gives the full variable domain: DVKVTQSSRYLVKRTGEKVFLECVQDMDHENMFWYRQDPGLGLRLIYFSYDVKMKEKGDIPEGYSVSREKKERFSLILESASTNQTSMYLCASSLGQNTEAFFGQGTRLTVV.